The rows below give T cell receptor beta chains drawn from one sample of a study of blood T cell repertoires in COVID-19. The method was immunoSEQ multiplex PCR; TCRdb's version includes in-frame clones alone and lacks a portion of them. This table holds roughly 250,000 clones, around 86% found once. Sequenced: peripheral blood. These TCRs come from a man aged 35-49 years who had recovered from COVID-19. The CDR3 runs from the conserved cysteine through the conserved F or W. A D gene is named only where the DNA matches it firmly. The size entry is marked missing in some rows and otherwise reads once, few, many or a size class.

V gene	clone size	J gene	D gene	CDR3 protein	CDR3 DNA
TRBV7-8	.	TRBJ2-5	.	CASSSPRGAQETQYF	TGTGCCAGCAGCTCTCCCCGAGGAGCCCAAGAGACCCAGTACTTC
TRBV3-1/TRBV3-2	.	TRBJ2-1	TRBD2	CASSPLTGGPGEQFF	TGTGCCAGCAGCCCGCTAACGGGGGGGCCGGGTGAGCAGTTCTTC
TRBV19	.	TRBJ1-2	.	CASSPAPNAPRYGYTF	TGTGCCAGTAGCCCGGCCCCGAACGCGCCTAGGTATGGCTACACCTTC
TRBV12-3/TRBV12-4	.	TRBJ1-2	.	CASASTANYGYTF	TGTGCCAGCGCCTCGACAGCTAACTATGGCTACACCTTC
TRBV9	.	TRBJ2-1	TRBD2	CASSVEGTSGANNEQFF	TGTGCCAGCAGCGTAGAGGGGACTAGCGGGGCTAACAATGAGCAGTTCTTC
TRBV30	.	TRBJ2-7	TRBD1	CAFQSGQGAGNEQYF	TGTGCCTTTCAATCTGGACAGGGGGCGGGGAACGAGCAGTACTTC
TRBV11-2	.	TRBJ2-3	TRBD2	CASSQMGGERDTQYF	TGTGCCAGCAGCCAGATGGGGGGGGAACGAGATACGCAGTATTTT
TRBV9	.	TRBJ2-7	.	CASSATPSYEQYF	TGTGCCAGCAGCGCGACACCCTCCTACGAGCAGTACTTC
TRBV30	.	TRBJ2-1	TRBD2	CAWSATTSGRGGEQFF	TGTGCCTGGAGTGCCACGACTAGCGGGAGAGGTGGTGAGCAGTTCTTC
TRBV11-3	.	TRBJ2-1	TRBD1	CASSTGAAGGVNEQFF	TGTGCCAGCAGCACAGGGGCGGCAGGGGGTGTGAATGAGCAGTTCTTC
TRBV6-4	.	TRBJ2-1	TRBD1	CASRPGTGTLYNEQFF	TGTGCCAGCAGGCCCGGGACAGGGACTTTGTACAATGAGCAGTTCTTC
TRBV4-3	.	TRBJ1-1	.	CASSQGMSREAFF	TGCGCCAGCAGCCAAGGAATGTCTCGGGAAGCTTTCTTT
TRBV7-2	.	TRBJ2-2	TRBD1	CASSSTGGVTGELFF	TGTGCCAGCAGCTCGACAGGGGGCGTCACCGGGGAGCTGTTTTTT
TRBV15	.	TRBJ2-1	.	CATSQGGGYNEQFF	TGTGCCACCAGCCAGGGAGGGGGTTACAATGAGCAGTTCTTC
TRBV9	.	TRBJ2-7	TRBD2	CASSPRVAGIYEQYF	TGTGCCAGCAGCCCCCGGGTAGCGGGAATATACGAGCAGTACTTC
TRBV28	.	TRBJ1-1	.	CASSPGGLAEAFF	TGTGCCAGCAGTCCGGGGGGGTTGGCTGAAGCTTTCTTT
TRBV30	.	TRBJ2-7	.	CAWSTPRQEKPYEQYF	TGTGCCTGGAGCACTCCCCGACAGGAAAAACCCTACGAGCAGTACTTC
TRBV11-2	few	TRBJ2-5	TRBD2	CASKSHPGGARQETQYF	TGTGCCAGCAAATCCCACCCGGGGGGGGCGCGCCAAGAGACCCAGTACTTC
TRBV7-2	.	TRBJ2-7	TRBD2	CASKEQAGGSYEQYF	TGTGCCAGCAAAGAACAAGCGGGGGGATCCTACGAGCAGTACTTC
TRBV29-1	.	TRBJ1-1	TRBD1	CSVLGQGWNTEAFF	TGCAGCGTGTTGGGACAGGGGTGGAACACTGAAGCTTTCTTT
TRBV28	.	TRBJ1-1	.	CASSPPHRGRAFF	TGTGCCAGCAGTCCCCCACATCGGGGAAGAGCTTTCTTT
TRBV5-5	.	TRBJ1-4	TRBD1	CASSLGTGREKLFF	TGTGCCAGCAGCTTGGGGACAGGGAGAGAAAAACTGTTTTTT
TRBV6-1	once	TRBJ1-6	TRBD1	CASSEPEDRVDSPLHF	TGTGCCAGCAGTGAACCGGAGGACAGGGTGGATTCACCCCTCCACTTT
TRBV5-6	.	TRBJ2-5	TRBD1	CASSFTPGTEETQYF	TGTGCCAGCAGCTTTACTCCCGGGACAGAAGAGACCCAGTACTTC
TRBV5-1	.	TRBJ1-6	TRBD1	CASSIRQGDNSPLHF	TGCGCCAGCAGCATCCGACAGGGCGACAATTCACCCCTCCACTTT
TRBV5-1	.	TRBJ1-2	.	CASSLVLAGRGANYGYTF	TGCGCCAGCAGCTTGGTTCTAGCGGGTCGGGGGGCCAACTATGGCTACACCTTC
TRBV10-3	.	TRBJ1-2	TRBD1	CAILTTQGADGYTF	TGTGCCATCTTAACCACACAGGGGGCAGATGGCTACACCTTC
TRBV2	.	TRBJ2-7	.	CASSRRDSPQGEQYF	TGTGCCAGCAGTAGACGGGATAGCCCTCAGGGGGAGCAGTACTTC
TRBV18	.	TRBJ2-1	.	CASSQQVYNEQFF	TGTGCCAGCTCACAACAGGTTTACAATGAGCAGTTCTTC
TRBV30	.	TRBJ1-6	.	CAGGRAYNSPLHF	TGTGCCGGGGGACGGGCCTATAATTCACCCCTCCACTTT
TRBV19	.	TRBJ1-2	TRBD1	CASNPTGTGNYGYTF	TGTGCCAGTAATCCGACGGGGACAGGGAACTATGGCTACACCTTC
TRBV19	.	TRBJ2-1	TRBD2	CASGEGYNEQFF	TGTGCCAGTGGGGAGGGGTACAATGAGCAGTTCTTC
TRBV6-1	.	TRBJ1-5	.	CASREDRTSRQPQHF	TGTGCCAGCAGAGAAGACAGAACTAGTAGGCAGCCCCAGCATTTT
TRBV24-1	.	TRBJ2-5	TRBD1	CATSDPGQGGETQYF	TGTGCCACCAGTGATCCGGGACAGGGTGGAGAGACCCAGTACTTC
TRBV11-2	.	TRBJ1-1	TRBD1	CASSGQGRRAEAFF	TGTGCCAGCAGCGGACAGGGGAGGAGGGCTGAAGCTTTCTTT
TRBV19	.	TRBJ1-1	TRBD1	CASSWTGGNTEAFF	TGTGCCAGTAGTTGGACAGGGGGGAACACTGAAGCTTTCTTT
TRBV6-5	.	TRBJ1-6	.	CASSYDSISYNSPLHF	TGTGCCAGCAGTTACGATTCTATCTCCTATAATTCACCCCTCCACTTT
TRBV29-1	.	TRBJ2-6	.	CSVEFPGANVLTF	TGCAGCGTTGAGTTTCCGGGGGCCAACGTCCTGACTTTC
TRBV19	.	TRBJ2-5	TRBD2	CASSSGAAGGFETQYF	TGTGCCAGTAGTAGCGGGGCAGCGGGGGGGTTCGAGACCCAGTACTTC
TRBV5-6	.	TRBJ1-1	TRBD1	CASSLGDRDPTEAFF	TGTGCCAGCAGCTTAGGGGACAGGGACCCAACTGAAGCTTTCTTT
TRBV9	.	TRBJ2-1	.	CASSVVPANEQFF	TGTGCCAGCAGCGTAGTCCCAGCGAATGAGCAGTTCTTC
TRBV12-5	once	TRBJ2-1	TRBD2	CASGFGSGSREQFF	TGTGCTAGTGGTTTTGGTAGCGGGAGCAGAGAGCAGTTCTTC
TRBV27	few	TRBJ2-1	.	CASSFSLNEQFF	TGTGCCAGCAGTTTCAGTCTGAATGAGCAGTTCTTC
TRBV7-9	.	TRBJ2-7	TRBD2	CASSLGGGGGLSEQYF	TGTGCCAGCAGCTTAGGAGGTGGCGGGGGGCTCAGCGAGCAGTACTTC
TRBV7-9	.	TRBJ2-3	TRBD2	CASSEMGLAGKDTQYF	TGTGCCAGCAGCGAAATGGGACTAGCGGGGAAAGATACGCAGTATTTT
TRBV5-6	.	TRBJ2-3	.	CASSFGQGRYSSTDTQYF	TGTGCCAGCAGCTTTGGCCAGGGTCGATACTCTAGCACAGATACGCAGTATTTT
TRBV6-5	.	TRBJ1-6	.	CASSYSATEDNSPLHF	TGTGCCAGCAGTTACTCAGCGACGGAGGATAATTCACCCCTCCACTTT
TRBV7-7	.	TRBJ2-7	TRBD2	CASSLGAGREQYF	TGTGCCAGCAGCTTAGGAGCGGGGCGTGAGCAGTACTTC
TRBV28	once	TRBJ1-6	.	CASRTSGHQGYSPLHF	TGTGCCAGCAGGACTTCGGGACATCAGGGTTATTCACCCCTCCACTTT
TRBV6-2/TRBV6-3	.	TRBJ2-5	.	CASSPPGRETQYF	TGTGCCAGCAGCCCCCCGGGGAGAGAGACCCAGTACTTC
TRBV7-9	.	TRBJ1-1	.	CASSLGALAEAFF	TGTGCCAGCAGCCTAGGGGCTTTGGCCGAAGCTTTCTTT
TRBV29-1	.	TRBJ2-7	TRBD2	CSVEQLAGGNYEQYF	TGCAGCGTTGAGCAGCTAGCGGGAGGAAACTACGAGCAGTACTTC
TRBV2	.	TRBJ1-2	TRBD1	CASRGTGNYGYTF	TGTGCCAGTCGGGGGACAGGGAACTATGGCTACACCTTC
TRBV5-5	few	TRBJ2-1	.	CASSLEGISYNEQFF	TGTGCCAGCAGCTTGGAGGGGATCAGCTACAATGAGCAGTTCTTC
TRBV9	.	TRBJ2-2	TRBD1	CASSGDRGQNTGELFF	TGTGCCAGCAGCGGCGACAGGGGACAGAACACCGGGGAGCTGTTTTTT